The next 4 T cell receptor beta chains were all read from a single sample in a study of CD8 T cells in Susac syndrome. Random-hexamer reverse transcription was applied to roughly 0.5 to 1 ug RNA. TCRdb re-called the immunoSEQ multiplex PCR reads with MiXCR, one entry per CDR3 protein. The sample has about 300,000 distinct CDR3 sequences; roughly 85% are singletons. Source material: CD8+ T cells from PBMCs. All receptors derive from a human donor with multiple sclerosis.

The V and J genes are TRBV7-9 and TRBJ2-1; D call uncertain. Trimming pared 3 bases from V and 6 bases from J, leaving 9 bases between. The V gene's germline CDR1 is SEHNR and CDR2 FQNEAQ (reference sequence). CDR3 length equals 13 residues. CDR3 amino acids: CASSFPPGNEQFF. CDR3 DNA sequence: TGTGCCAGCAGCTTTCCCCCAGGCAATGAGCAGTTCTTC.

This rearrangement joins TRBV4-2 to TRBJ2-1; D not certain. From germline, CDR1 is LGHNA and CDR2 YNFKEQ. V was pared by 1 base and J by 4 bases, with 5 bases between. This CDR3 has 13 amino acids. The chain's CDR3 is CASSQGAYNEQFF. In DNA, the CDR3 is TGTGCCAGCAGCCAAGGGGCTTACAATGAGCAGTTCTTC.

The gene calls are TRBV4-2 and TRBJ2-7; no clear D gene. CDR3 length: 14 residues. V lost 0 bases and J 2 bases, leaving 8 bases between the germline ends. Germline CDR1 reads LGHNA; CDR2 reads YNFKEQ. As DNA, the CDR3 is TGTGCCAGCAGCCAAGAAGTAGGGACCTACGAGCAGTACTTC. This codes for CASSQEVGTYEQYF.

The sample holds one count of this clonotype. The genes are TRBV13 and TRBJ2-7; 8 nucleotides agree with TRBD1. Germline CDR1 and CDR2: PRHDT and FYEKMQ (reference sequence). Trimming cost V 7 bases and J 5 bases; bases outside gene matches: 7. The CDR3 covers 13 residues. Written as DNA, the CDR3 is TGTGCCAGCACCCAGGGGGCGAGGGACGAGCAGTACTTC. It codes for CASTQGARDEQYF. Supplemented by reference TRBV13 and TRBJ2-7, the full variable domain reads AAGVIQSPRHLIKEKRETATLKCYPIPRHDTVYWYQQGPGQDPQFLISFYEKMQSDKGSIPDRFSAQQFSDYHSELNMSSLELGDSALYFCASTQGARDEQYFGPGTRLTVT.